Listed here are 3 T cell receptor beta chains from one sample, sequenced in a study of blood T cell repertoires in COVID-19. Data came from immunoSEQ multiplex PCR; TCRdb stores just in-frame clones and leaves some out. The repertoire consists of roughly 100,000 clones, with approximately 84% occurring once and the leading ten covering about 10%. Sequencing input: peripheral blood. These TCRs come from a man between 35 and 55 years old with active or convalescent COVID-19.

This clone appeared once. The chain joins TRBV11-2 to TRBJ1-4; no definite D call. CDR1 and CDR2 from the germline V gene are SGHAT and FQNNGV. This CDR3 contains 17 residues. The ends were cut back, 1 base at V and 6 bases at J, with 18 bases in the middle. The DNA of the CDR3 is TGTGCCAGCAGCTTAGCGCTTTTGGGAGAGGCTTATGAAAAACTGTTTTTT. The encoded protein is CASSLALLGEAYEKLFF.

The J gene is TRBJ1-6, the V gene TRBV2; no definite D call. V dropped 7 bases and J dropped 3 bases, with 10 bases sitting between them. Germline CDR1 is SNHLY and CDR2 is FYNNEI. The CDR3 is 14 residues long. The DNA of the CDR3 is TGTGCCAGCAAGCGGGCAGACTATAATTCACCCCTCCACTTT. Translated: CASKRADYNSPLHF.

This clone was observed a single time. V gene TRBV19 combines with J gene TRBJ2-7; D is possibly TRBD1 (5 bases). The CDR3 has 13 amino acids. V was clipped by 6 bases and J by 0 bases, with 9 bases between them. Per germline, CDR1 LNHDA and CDR2 SQIVND (reference sequence). The CDR3 DNA is TGTGCCAGTAGGGGGCCAAGCTCCTACGAGCAGTACTTC. Residues: CASRGPSSYEQYF.